Sequencing of this TCR beta chain was carried out in a study of CD8+ T cells in alopecia areata. Turning to the study itself: A regimen of oral tofacitinib, 5 to 10 mg twice daily, was given to treated patients.

Isolated RNA was reverse transcribed into cDNA used as the sequencing template. Clones were read by immunoSEQ multiplex PCR, and TCRdb kept only the in-frame ones, dropping some. The data show some 150,000 clones, about 70% seen once. The CDR3 is made up of 16 amino acids. V shed 5 bases and J 2 bases; nucleotides not matched to a gene: 11. Germline V lookup: CDR1 SEHNR, CDR2 FQNEAQ (reference sequence). The TCR originated in a human donor with alopecia areata. The chain uses TRBV7-9 and TRBJ1-2, with 7 nucleotides matching TRBD1. The source material was CD8+ T cells sorted from blood, sampled at week 0. CDR3 DNA: TGTGCCAGCAGCCCTCCGTGGGGACAGCCAAACTATGGCTACACCTTC. Protein: CASSPPWGQPNYGYTF.